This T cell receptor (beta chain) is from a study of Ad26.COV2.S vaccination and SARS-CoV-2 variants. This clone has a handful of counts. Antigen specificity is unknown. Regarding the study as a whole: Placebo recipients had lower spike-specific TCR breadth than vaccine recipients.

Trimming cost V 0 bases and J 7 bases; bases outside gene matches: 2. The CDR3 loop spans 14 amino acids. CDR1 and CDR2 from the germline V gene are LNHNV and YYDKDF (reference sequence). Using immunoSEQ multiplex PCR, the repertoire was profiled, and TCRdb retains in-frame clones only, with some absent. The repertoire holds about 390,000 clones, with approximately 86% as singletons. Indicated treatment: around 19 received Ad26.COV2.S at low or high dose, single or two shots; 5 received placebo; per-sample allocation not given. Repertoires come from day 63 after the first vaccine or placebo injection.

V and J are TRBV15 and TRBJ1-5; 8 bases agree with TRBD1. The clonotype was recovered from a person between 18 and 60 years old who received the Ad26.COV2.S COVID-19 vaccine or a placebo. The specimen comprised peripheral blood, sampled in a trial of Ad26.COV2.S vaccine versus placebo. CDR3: CATSREDREQPQHF. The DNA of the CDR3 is TGTGCCACCAGCAGAGAGGACAGGGAACAGCCCCAGCATTTT. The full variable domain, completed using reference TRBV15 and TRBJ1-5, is DAMVIQNPRYQVTQFGKPVTLSCSQTLNHNVMYWYQQKSSQAPKLLFHYYDKDFNNEADTPDNFQSRRPNTSFCFLDIRSPGLGDTAMYLCATSREDREQPQHFGDGTRLSIL.